This entry describes one TCR beta chain. Its antigen is unknown. Some clones are missing from TCRdb's copy, which holds only in-frame ones; the method was immunoSEQ multiplex PCR. Of 100,000 to 150,000 clones listed, 93% are singletons. This specimen comes from a study of T cell responses to AZD1222 COVID-19 vaccine. Study findings and constraints: Possibly, clonal diversity was underestimated; donors were largely white British and included more females.

Source: peripheral blood, taken on day 0 of AZD1222 vaccination. This clonotype was obtained from an adult in good health.

Written as DNA, the CDR3 is TGTGCCAGCAGCCCCATATCTAGCACAGATACGCAGTATTTT. Amino acid sequence: CASSPISSTDTQYF. The chain employs TRBV7-2 and TRBJ2-3; no clear D gene. CDR3 length: 14 amino acids. Trimming removed 5 bases from V and 0 bases from J, with 9 bases in between. Per the germline V gene, CDR1 is SGHTA and CDR2 is FQGNSA.